The rows below give T cell receptor beta chains drawn from one sample of a study of early T cells in non-severe SARS-CoV-2 infection. TCRdb re-called the 5' RACE reads through MiXCR, storing one row per CDR3 protein. The sample holds approximately 90,000 distinct CDR3 sequences, roughly 17% seen once. Sequenced material: whole blood, taken at baseline. These receptors were obtained from an adult who was a healthcare worker with PCR-confirmed SARS-CoV-2 infection or an uninfected control (not recorded which). CDR3s include the opening cysteine and the closing phenylalanine or tryptophan. The D gene is left open where the match is weak. Rows may omit the clone size; those that give it use once, few, many or a size class.

D	V	J	size	DNA	CDR3
NA	TRBV7-2	TRBJ1-2	few	TGTGCCAGCAGCTTAGGACGGATAAACTATGGCTACACCTTC	CASSLGRINYGYTF
NA	TRBV21-1	TRBJ1-5	NA	TGTGCCAGCAGCAAAGCGCGCGACCGAGAGCGCAATCAGCCCCAGCATTTT	CASSKARDRERNQPQHF
NA	TRBV12-3/TRBV12-4	TRBJ1-1	few	TGTGCCAGCAGTTTCCATAGGGGGAACACTGAAGCTTTCTTT	CASSFHRGNTEAFF
NA	TRBV20-1	TRBJ2-3	many	TGCAGTGCGACCCCCGGGTCCCCAGGGGCAGATACGCAGTATTTT	CSATPGSPGADTQYF
NA	TRBV28	TRBJ2-7	many	TGTGCCAGCAGTTCGTATTCTGACACGAGCCTTCAGTACTTC	CASSSYSDTSLQYF
NA	TRBV7-2	TRBJ1-4	NA	TGTGCCAGCAGCTTAGAGGCCCTAACTAATGAAAAACTGTTTTTT	CASSLEALTNEKLFF
TRBD2	TRBV3-1	TRBJ2-7	many	TGTGCCAGCAGCCAAGGGCTAGCGGATAGCTCCTACGAGCAGTACTTC	CASSQGLADSSYEQYF
NA	TRBV6-1	TRBJ2-3	NA	TGTGCCAGCAGTGAAGCACCTCTCCGCACAGATACGCAGTATTTT	CASSEAPLRTDTQYF
NA	TRBV12-3/TRBV12-4	TRBJ2-7	few	TGTGCCAGCAGTTTAGGAAGACTAGTTCGGGCTGACGAGCAGTACTTC	CASSLGRLVRADEQYF
NA	TRBV20-1	TRBJ2-5	NA	TGCAGGACTAGGGTTCTGGAGACCCAGTACTTC	CRTRVLETQYF
TRBD1	TRBV7-6	TRBJ2-1	few	TGTGCCAGCAGCAAAGGGACAGGACTCAATGAGCAGTTCTTC	CASSKGTGLNEQFF
NA	TRBV7-9	TRBJ1-5	few	TGTGCCAGCAGACCCACTCGGGCCTCCGGGGGCAATCAGCCCCAGCATTTT	CASRPTRASGGNQPQHF